A selection of T cell receptor beta chains follows, all from one sample in a study of long-term antiretroviral therapy in people with HIV. Clones were read by immunoSEQ multiplex PCR, and TCRdb kept only the in-frame ones, dropping some. The sample lists about 30,000 clones, approximately 80% occurring once. Sequenced here: unsorted PBMCs, sampled 0.3 years after starting antiretroviral therapy. These TCRs come from a man aged 35 to 55 with HIV. Each CDR3 is given with its conserved first and last residue. The D gene is left open where the match is weak. The size field is filled for only some rows; it gives once, few, many or a size class.

v_call: TRBV28
clone_size: NA
j_call: TRBJ1-2
cdr3_length: 13
d_call: NA
cdr3_aa: CASSLGSRRGYTF
cdr3_nt: TGTGCCAGCAGTTTAGGATCCCGGCGCGGCTACACCTTC

v_call: TRBV7-2
clone_size: NA
j_call: TRBJ2-7
cdr3_length: 15
d_call: NA
cdr3_aa: CASRSRVYSSDEQYF
cdr3_nt: TGTGCCAGCCGGAGCAGAGTTTACTCATCGGACGAGCAGTACTTC

v_call: TRBV2
clone_size: NA
j_call: TRBJ2-5
cdr3_length: 16
d_call: NA
cdr3_aa: CASAHRGLAGKETQYF
cdr3_nt: TGTGCCAGCGCCCACAGGGGGCTAGCGGGGAAAGAGACCCAGTACTTC

v_call: TRBV15
clone_size: NA
j_call: TRBJ2-1
cdr3_length: 13
d_call: TRBD2
cdr3_aa: CATSFIAGGEQFF
cdr3_nt: TGTGCCACCAGCTTTATAGCGGGAGGTGAGCAGTTCTTC

v_call: TRBV7-8
clone_size: NA
j_call: TRBJ2-7
cdr3_length: 12
d_call: NA
cdr3_aa: CASSGRSYEQYF
cdr3_nt: TGTGCCAGCAGCGGTCGCTCCTACGAGCAGTACTTC

v_call: TRBV7-2
clone_size: NA
j_call: TRBJ1-3
cdr3_length: 13
d_call: NA
cdr3_aa: CASSAGAGNTIYF
cdr3_nt: TGTGCCAGCAGCGCAGGGGCTGGAAACACCATATATTTT

v_call: TRBV23-1
clone_size: NA
j_call: TRBJ1-2
cdr3_length: 16
d_call: NA
cdr3_aa: CASSHKSPGRAYGYTF
cdr3_nt: TGCGCCAGCAGTCATAAGTCCCCTGGCAGGGCATATGGCTACACCTTC

v_call: TRBV7-2
clone_size: once
j_call: TRBJ2-7
cdr3_length: 16
d_call: NA
cdr3_aa: CASSLTPSFGTYEQYF
cdr3_nt: TGTGCCAGCAGCCTCACCCCATCATTCGGTACCTACGAGCAGTACTTC

v_call: TRBV10-3
clone_size: once
j_call: TRBJ2-5
cdr3_length: 13
d_call: TRBD2
cdr3_aa: CAIRPGLQETQYF
cdr3_nt: TGTGCCATCAGACCGGGACTACAAGAGACCCAGTACTTC

v_call: TRBV11-2
clone_size: once
j_call: TRBJ1-1
cdr3_length: 13
d_call: NA
cdr3_aa: CASRPIQGAEAFF
cdr3_nt: TGTGCCAGCAGACCCATTCAGGGCGCTGAAGCTTTCTTT

v_call: TRBV10-2
clone_size: NA
j_call: TRBJ2-7
cdr3_length: 17
d_call: TRBD2
cdr3_aa: CASSESRAGGLSSEQYF
cdr3_nt: TGCGCCAGCAGTGAGTCGCGAGCGGGAGGGCTCTCCAGCGAGCAGTACTTC

v_call: TRBV7-2
clone_size: NA
j_call: TRBJ2-7
cdr3_length: 14
d_call: TRBD1
cdr3_aa: CASSFTGGFNEQYF
cdr3_nt: TGTGCCAGCAGCTTCACAGGGGGCTTCAACGAGCAGTACTTC

v_call: TRBV19
clone_size: NA
j_call: TRBJ1-2
cdr3_length: 15
d_call: NA
cdr3_aa: CASSIGREGAYGYTF
cdr3_nt: TGTGCCAGTAGTATAGGAAGGGAGGGCGCCTATGGCTACACCTTC

v_call: TRBV7-9
clone_size: NA
j_call: TRBJ2-7
cdr3_length: 15
d_call: NA
cdr3_aa: CASSLVGGGVYEQYF
cdr3_nt: TGTGCCAGCAGCTTAGTCGGTGGAGGAGTCTACGAGCAGTACTTC

v_call: TRBV21-1
clone_size: NA
j_call: TRBJ1-2
cdr3_length: 13
d_call: NA
cdr3_aa: CASSTGPTRGYTF
cdr3_nt: TGTGCCAGCAGCACGGGCCCTACCCGCGGCTACACCTTC

v_call: TRBV18
clone_size: NA
j_call: TRBJ2-3
cdr3_length: 13
d_call: NA
cdr3_aa: CASSRVGTDTQYF
cdr3_nt: TGTGCCAGCTCAAGGGTTGGGACAGATACGCAGTATTTT

v_call: TRBV12-5
clone_size: once
j_call: TRBJ1-1
cdr3_length: 12
d_call: TRBD1
cdr3_aa: CASGLGQGRAFF
cdr3_nt: TGTGCTAGTGGTTTAGGACAGGGGCGGGCTTTCTTT

v_call: TRBV10-3
clone_size: NA
j_call: TRBJ1-2
cdr3_length: 15
d_call: NA
cdr3_aa: CAISESTQTNYGYTF
cdr3_nt: TGTGCCATCAGTGAATCGACTCAGACTAACTATGGCTACACCTTC

v_call: TRBV27
clone_size: NA
j_call: TRBJ2-3
cdr3_length: 13
d_call: TRBD2
cdr3_aa: CASKAGGGDTQYF
cdr3_nt: TGTGCCAGCAAAGCGGGAGGGGGAGATACGCAGTATTTT

v_call: TRBV29-1
clone_size: NA
j_call: TRBJ1-2
cdr3_length: 13
d_call: NA
cdr3_aa: CSVGGVGGEGYTF
cdr3_nt: TGCAGCGTTGGAGGGGTCGGGGGTGAAGGCTACACCTTC

v_call: TRBV29-1
clone_size: NA
j_call: TRBJ2-7
cdr3_length: 13
d_call: NA
cdr3_aa: CSVGGPRGYEQYF
cdr3_nt: TGCAGCGTCGGGGGGCCGAGGGGCTACGAGCAGTACTTC

v_call: TRBV4-2
clone_size: NA
j_call: TRBJ1-2
cdr3_length: 16
d_call: TRBD1
cdr3_aa: CASSPDRGRENYGYTF
cdr3_nt: TGTGCCAGCAGCCCAGACAGGGGGCGAGAAAACTATGGCTACACCTTC

v_call: TRBV7-9
clone_size: NA
j_call: TRBJ1-1
cdr3_length: 14
d_call: NA
cdr3_aa: CASTRNKGNTEAFF
cdr3_nt: TGTGCCAGCACCCGGAACAAGGGGAACACTGAAGCTTTCTTT

v_call: TRBV9
clone_size: NA
j_call: TRBJ2-1
cdr3_length: 16
d_call: TRBD2
cdr3_aa: CASSARTSGSYNEQFF
cdr3_nt: TGTGCCAGCAGTGCTAGGACTAGCGGGTCTTACAATGAGCAGTTCTTC

v_call: TRBV5-1
clone_size: NA
j_call: TRBJ2-1
cdr3_length: 15
d_call: TRBD2
cdr3_aa: CASSLSSGRRHEQFF
cdr3_nt: TGCGCCAGCAGCTTAAGTAGCGGGAGAAGGCATGAGCAGTTCTTC

v_call: TRBV4-3
clone_size: NA
j_call: TRBJ1-4
cdr3_length: 17
d_call: TRBD1
cdr3_aa: CASSPGQEFSFNEKLFF
cdr3_nt: TGCGCCAGCAGCCCAGGACAGGAGTTTTCTTTTAATGAAAAACTGTTTTTT

v_call: TRBV15
clone_size: NA
j_call: TRBJ2-5
cdr3_length: 14
d_call: NA
cdr3_aa: CATSREPGWETQYF
cdr3_nt: TGTGCCACCAGCAGAGAGCCAGGGTGGGAGACCCAGTACTTC

v_call: TRBV19
clone_size: NA
j_call: TRBJ2-6
cdr3_length: 19
d_call: TRBD1
cdr3_aa: CASSQTAWTGGAGANVLTF
cdr3_nt: TGTGCCAGTAGCCAAACGGCCTGGACAGGGGGCGCTGGGGCCAACGTCCTGACTTTC

v_call: TRBV4-3
clone_size: NA
j_call: TRBJ2-7
cdr3_length: 15
d_call: NA
cdr3_aa: CASSQGVRLSYEQYF
cdr3_nt: TGCGCCAGCAGCCAAGGGGTAAGGTTATCCTACGAGCAGTACTTC

v_call: TRBV4-3
clone_size: NA
j_call: TRBJ2-6
cdr3_length: 17
d_call: TRBD1
cdr3_aa: CASSQIGTGVGANVLTF
cdr3_nt: TGCGCCAGCAGCCAAATCGGGACAGGGGTCGGGGCCAACGTCCTGACTTTC

v_call: TRBV28
clone_size: NA
j_call: TRBJ2-7
cdr3_length: 15
d_call: NA
cdr3_aa: CASTGAGTGSYEQYF
cdr3_nt: TGTGCCAGCACCGGGGCCGGGACCGGATCCTACGAGCAGTACTTC

v_call: TRBV5-6
clone_size: once
j_call: TRBJ1-1
cdr3_length: 17
d_call: TRBD1
cdr3_aa: CASSPDRGSYDNTEAFF
cdr3_nt: TGTGCCAGCAGCCCAGACAGGGGGAGCTACGATAACACTGAAGCTTTCTTT

v_call: TRBV2
clone_size: NA
j_call: TRBJ2-2
cdr3_length: 15
d_call: TRBD2
cdr3_aa: CAIPRGGERTGELFF
cdr3_nt: TGTGCCATCCCCCGCGGGGGGGAGCGGACCGGGGAGCTGTTTTTT

v_call: TRBV14
clone_size: NA
j_call: TRBJ2-1
cdr3_length: 16
d_call: TRBD1
cdr3_aa: CASSQLPGQGDNEQFF
cdr3_nt: TGTGCCAGCAGCCAATTACCGGGACAGGGTGACAATGAGCAGTTCTTC

v_call: TRBV7-9
clone_size: NA
j_call: TRBJ2-1
cdr3_length: 13
d_call: TRBD2
cdr3_aa: CASSLMGEGEQFF
cdr3_nt: TGTGCCAGCAGCTTAATGGGGGAGGGTGAGCAGTTCTTC

v_call: TRBV27
clone_size: NA
j_call: TRBJ2-1
cdr3_length: 12
d_call: NA
cdr3_aa: CASSPVGDEQFF
cdr3_nt: TGTGCCAGCAGTCCGGTAGGAGATGAGCAGTTCTTC

v_call: TRBV11-2
clone_size: NA
j_call: TRBJ1-4
cdr3_length: 16
d_call: NA
cdr3_aa: CASSLPARPANEKLFF
cdr3_nt: TGTGCCAGCAGCCTTCCGGCCCGCCCGGCTAATGAAAAACTGTTTTTT

v_call: TRBV6-5
clone_size: NA
j_call: TRBJ1-5
cdr3_length: 14
d_call: NA
cdr3_aa: CASSYSRGGQPQHF
cdr3_nt: TGTGCCAGCAGTTACTCAAGGGGGGGTCAGCCCCAGCATTTT

v_call: TRBV7-2
clone_size: NA
j_call: TRBJ1-2
cdr3_length: 16
d_call: TRBD1
cdr3_aa: CASSLGPGGKNYGYTF
cdr3_nt: TGTGCCAGCAGCTTAGGCCCAGGGGGGAAAAACTATGGCTACACCTTC

v_call: TRBV28
clone_size: NA
j_call: TRBJ1-3
cdr3_length: 14
d_call: NA
cdr3_aa: CASGYLSSGNTIYF
cdr3_nt: TGTGCCAGCGGGTACTTGAGCTCTGGAAACACCATATATTTT

v_call: TRBV7-2
clone_size: NA
j_call: TRBJ2-7
cdr3_length: 17
d_call: TRBD1
cdr3_aa: CASSLAPVRQGEGEQYF
cdr3_nt: TGTGCCAGCAGCTTAGCGCCCGTAAGACAGGGCGAGGGGGAGCAGTACTTC

v_call: TRBV6-1
clone_size: NA
j_call: TRBJ1-2
cdr3_length: 13
d_call: NA
cdr3_aa: CASSEESGDGYTF
cdr3_nt: TGTGCCAGCAGTGAAGAAAGTGGAGATGGCTACACCTTC

v_call: TRBV5-1
clone_size: NA
j_call: TRBJ2-2
cdr3_length: 16
d_call: NA
cdr3_aa: CASSGWPSATTGELFF
cdr3_nt: TGCGCCAGCAGCGGGTGGCCTAGTGCCACCACCGGGGAGCTGTTTTTT

v_call: TRBV9
clone_size: few
j_call: TRBJ2-2
cdr3_length: 12
d_call: NA
cdr3_aa: CASRPDTGELFF
cdr3_nt: TGTGCCAGCAGACCGGACACCGGGGAGCTGTTTTTT

v_call: TRBV10-1
clone_size: NA
j_call: TRBJ1-1
cdr3_length: 15
d_call: TRBD1
cdr3_aa: CASSRDRGGNTEAFF
cdr3_nt: TGCGCCAGCAGTAGGGACAGGGGAGGGAACACTGAAGCTTTCTTT